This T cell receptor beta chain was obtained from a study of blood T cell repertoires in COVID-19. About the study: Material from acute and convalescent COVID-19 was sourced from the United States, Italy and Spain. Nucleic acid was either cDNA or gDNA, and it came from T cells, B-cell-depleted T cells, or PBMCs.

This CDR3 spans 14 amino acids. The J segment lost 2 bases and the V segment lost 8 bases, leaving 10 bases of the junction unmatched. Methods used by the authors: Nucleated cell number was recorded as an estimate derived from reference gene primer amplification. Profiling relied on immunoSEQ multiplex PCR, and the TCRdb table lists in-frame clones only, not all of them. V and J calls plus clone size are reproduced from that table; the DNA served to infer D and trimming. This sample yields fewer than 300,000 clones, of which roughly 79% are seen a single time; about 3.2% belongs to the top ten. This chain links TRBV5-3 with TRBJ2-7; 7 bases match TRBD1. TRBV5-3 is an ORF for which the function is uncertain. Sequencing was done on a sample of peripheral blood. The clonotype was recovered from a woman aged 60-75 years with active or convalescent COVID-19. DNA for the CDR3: TGTGCCAGTCCCCTGTGCAGGGGGACCTACGAGCAGTACTTC. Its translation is CASPLCRGTYEQYF.